This T cell receptor (beta chain) was recovered during a study of blood T cell repertoires in COVID-19. Study-level information: Material from acute and convalescent COVID-19 was sourced from the United States, Italy and Spain. T cells, B-cell-depleted T cells, or PBMCs supplied cDNA or gDNA.

CDR3 length: 11 residues. Deletions cut 3 bases from V and 9 bases from J, with 10 bases between. Germline V gene sequence: CDR1 SGHRS, CDR2 YFSETQ. Authors' processing steps: Amplification of reference gene primers provided the estimated nucleated cell counts. Profiling relied on immunoSEQ multiplex PCR, and the TCRdb table lists in-frame clones only, not all of them. From that table come the V and J calls and clone size; the DNA was used to work out D and trimming. The table includes about 30,000 clones, about 90% detected once. The specimen was peripheral blood. This sequence originates from a man aged 45-65 years with active COVID-19. The chain combines TRBV5-1 with TRBJ2-7, with D possibly TRBD1 on 5 matching bases. The CDR3 bases are TGCGCCAGCAGCTCCGACAGACGGCAGTACTTC. This gives the protein CASSSDRRQYF.